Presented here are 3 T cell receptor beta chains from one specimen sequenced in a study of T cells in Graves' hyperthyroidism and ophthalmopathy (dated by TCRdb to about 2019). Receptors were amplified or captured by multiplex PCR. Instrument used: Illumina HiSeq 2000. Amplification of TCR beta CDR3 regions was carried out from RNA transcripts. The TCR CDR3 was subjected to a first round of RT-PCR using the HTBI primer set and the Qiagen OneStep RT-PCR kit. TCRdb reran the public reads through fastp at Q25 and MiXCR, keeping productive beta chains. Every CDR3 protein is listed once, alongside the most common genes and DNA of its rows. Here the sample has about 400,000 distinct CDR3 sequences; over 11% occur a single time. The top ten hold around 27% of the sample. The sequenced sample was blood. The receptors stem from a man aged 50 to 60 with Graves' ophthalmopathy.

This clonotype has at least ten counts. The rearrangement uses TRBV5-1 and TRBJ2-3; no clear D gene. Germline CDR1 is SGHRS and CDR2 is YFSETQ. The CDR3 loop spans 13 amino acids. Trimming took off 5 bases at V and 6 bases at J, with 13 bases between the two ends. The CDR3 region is CASSDPRGDTQYF. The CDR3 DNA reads TGCGCCAGCAGTGACCCAAGAGGTGATACGCAGTATTTT.

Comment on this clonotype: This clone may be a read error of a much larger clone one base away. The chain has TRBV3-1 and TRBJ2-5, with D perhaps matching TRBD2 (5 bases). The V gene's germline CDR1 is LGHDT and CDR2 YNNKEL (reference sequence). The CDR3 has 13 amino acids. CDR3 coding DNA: TGTGCCAGCAGCCAAGGAGGGCGAGAGACCCAGCACTTC. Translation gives CASSQGGRETQHF.

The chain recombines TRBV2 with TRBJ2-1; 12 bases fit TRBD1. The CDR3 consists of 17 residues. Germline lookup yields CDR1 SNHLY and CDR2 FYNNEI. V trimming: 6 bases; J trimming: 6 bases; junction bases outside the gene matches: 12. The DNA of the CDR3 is TGTGCCAGCAGAGCCGGGACAGGGGGCCGGGTCGGCAATGAGCAGTTCTTC. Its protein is CASRAGTGGRVGNEQFF.